This T cell receptor beta chain was recorded in a study of graft-versus-host responses after intestinal transplantation. V was clipped by 8 bases and J by 3 bases, with 14 bases between them. This CDR3 has 13 amino acids. Germline CDR1 reads MDHEN; CDR2 reads SYDVKM. Concerning this clone: Its target is unknown.

Sequenced by immunoSEQ multiplex PCR; TCRdb stores in-frame clones only, minus some. The sample lists tens of thousands of clones, approximately 94% seen once, with about 0.2% in the top ten. The sample in question was unstimulated CD4+ T cells sorted from spleen or lymph node cells, obtained before transplant. The chain carries TRBV28 and TRBJ2-7; a possible D gene is TRBD1 (6 bases). The clonotype comes from a human donor who was the organ donor for an intestinal transplant. As DNA, the CDR3 is TGTGCCAGCGGTAGGGACACAGGCTACGAGCAGTACTTC. Encoded protein: CASGRDTGYEQYF.